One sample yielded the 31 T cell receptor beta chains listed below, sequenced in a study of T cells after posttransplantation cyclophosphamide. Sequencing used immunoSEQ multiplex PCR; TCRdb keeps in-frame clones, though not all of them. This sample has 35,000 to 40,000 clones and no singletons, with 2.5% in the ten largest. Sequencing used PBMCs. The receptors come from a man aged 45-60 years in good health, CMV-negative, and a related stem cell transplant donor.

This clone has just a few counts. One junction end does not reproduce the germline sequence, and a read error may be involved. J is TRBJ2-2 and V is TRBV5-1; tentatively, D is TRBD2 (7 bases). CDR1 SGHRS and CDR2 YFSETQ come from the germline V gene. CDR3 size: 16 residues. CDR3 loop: CAGSTGRGARAGELFF. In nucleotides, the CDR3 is TGCGCCGGCAGCACCGGACGGGGGGCAAGGGCCGGGGAGCTGTTTTTT.

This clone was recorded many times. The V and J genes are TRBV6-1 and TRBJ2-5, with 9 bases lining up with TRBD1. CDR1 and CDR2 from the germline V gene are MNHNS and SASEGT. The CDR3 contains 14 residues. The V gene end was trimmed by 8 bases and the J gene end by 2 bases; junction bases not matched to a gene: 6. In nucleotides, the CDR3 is TGTGCCAGCCGGACAGGGGATGAGCAAGAGACCCAGTACTTC. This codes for CASRTGDEQETQYF.

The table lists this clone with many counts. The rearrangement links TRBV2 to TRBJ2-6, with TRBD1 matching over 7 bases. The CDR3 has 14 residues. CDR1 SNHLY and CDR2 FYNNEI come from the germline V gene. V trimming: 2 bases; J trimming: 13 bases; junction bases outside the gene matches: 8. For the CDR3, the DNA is TGTGCCAGCAGTGAACGGGACAGAACTTGGGTCCTGACTTTC. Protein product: CASSERDRTWVLTF.

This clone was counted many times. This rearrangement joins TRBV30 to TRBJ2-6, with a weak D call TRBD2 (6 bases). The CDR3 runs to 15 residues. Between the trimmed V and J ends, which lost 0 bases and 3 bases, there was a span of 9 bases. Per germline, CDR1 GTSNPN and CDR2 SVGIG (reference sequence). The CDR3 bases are TGTGCCTGGAGTGTTGGGGGGAATGGGGCCAACGTCCTGACTTTC. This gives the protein CAWSVGGNGANVLTF.

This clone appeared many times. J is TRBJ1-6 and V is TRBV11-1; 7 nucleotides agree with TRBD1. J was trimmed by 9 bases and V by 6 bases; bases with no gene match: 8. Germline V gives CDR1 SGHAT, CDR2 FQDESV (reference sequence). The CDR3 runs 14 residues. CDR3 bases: TGTGCCAGCAGTCGGGACAGCATTCGTTCACCCCTCCACTTT. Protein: CASSRDSIRSPLHF.

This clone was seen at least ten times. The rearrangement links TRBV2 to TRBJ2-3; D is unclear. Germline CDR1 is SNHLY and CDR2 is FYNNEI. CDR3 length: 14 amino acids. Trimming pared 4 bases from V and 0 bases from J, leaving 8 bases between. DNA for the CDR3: TGTGCCAGCAGTGTCAGTTCTAGCACAGATACGCAGTATTTT. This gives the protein CASSVSSSTDTQYF.

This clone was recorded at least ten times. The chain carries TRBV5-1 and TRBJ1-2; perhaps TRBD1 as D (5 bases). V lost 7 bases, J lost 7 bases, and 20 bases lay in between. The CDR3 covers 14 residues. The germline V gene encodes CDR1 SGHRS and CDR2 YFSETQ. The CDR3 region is CASRPGGELAGYTF. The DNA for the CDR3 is TGCGCCAGCCGGCCCGGGGGTGAATTAGCTGGCTACACCTTC.

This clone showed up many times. In nucleotides, the CDR3 is TGTGCCAGCAGTGAAGGGCAGGGGTTTACCATTCAGTACTTC. This translates into CASSEGQGFTIQYF. The chain is built from TRBV2 and TRBJ2-4; TRBD1 might be the D (6 bases). The CDR3 runs 14 residues. Germline CDR1 is SNHLY and CDR2 is FYNNEI. Trimming removed 1 base from V and 9 bases from J, with 13 bases in between.

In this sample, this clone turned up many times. Here the CDR3 reads CASSRDYGYGYTF. As DNA, the CDR3 is TGTGCCAGCAGTCGGGACTACGGCTATGGCTACACCTTC. This sequence joins TRBV6-1 and TRBJ1-2, with a tentative D call TRBD1 (5 bases). This CDR3 is built from 13 residues. Trimming removed 5 bases at V and 4 bases at J, with 11 bases between. Germline V gene data show CDR1 as MNHNS and CDR2 as SASEGT.

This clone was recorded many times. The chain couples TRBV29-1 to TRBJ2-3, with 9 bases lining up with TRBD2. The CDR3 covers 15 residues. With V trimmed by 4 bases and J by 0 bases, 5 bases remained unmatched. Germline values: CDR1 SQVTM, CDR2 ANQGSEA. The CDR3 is CSVVVSGGSTDTQYF. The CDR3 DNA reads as TGCAGCGTTGTGGTTAGCGGGGGTAGCACAGATACGCAGTATTTT.

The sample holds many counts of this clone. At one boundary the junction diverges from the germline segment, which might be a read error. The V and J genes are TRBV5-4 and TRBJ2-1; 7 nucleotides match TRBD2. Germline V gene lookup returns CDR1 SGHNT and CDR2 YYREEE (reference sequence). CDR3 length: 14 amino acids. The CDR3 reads CTSSSPGGANEQFF. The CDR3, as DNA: TGTACCAGCAGCTCGCCGGGAGGTGCCAATGAGCAGTTCTTC.

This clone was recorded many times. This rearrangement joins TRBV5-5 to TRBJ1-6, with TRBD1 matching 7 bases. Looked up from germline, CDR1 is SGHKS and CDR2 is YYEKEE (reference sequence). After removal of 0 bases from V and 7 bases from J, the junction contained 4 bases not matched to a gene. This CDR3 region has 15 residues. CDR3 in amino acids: CASSLGDSLNSPLHF. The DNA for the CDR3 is TGTGCCAGCAGCTTGGGGGACAGCTTGAATTCACCCCTCCACTTT.

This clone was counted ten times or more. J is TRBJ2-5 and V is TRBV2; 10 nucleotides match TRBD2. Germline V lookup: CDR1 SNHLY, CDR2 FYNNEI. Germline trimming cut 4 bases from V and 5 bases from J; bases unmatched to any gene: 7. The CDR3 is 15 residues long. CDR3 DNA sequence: TGTGCCAGCAGTGGGGCTAGCGGGAGTTACGAGACCCAGTACTTC. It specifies CASSGASGSYETQYF.

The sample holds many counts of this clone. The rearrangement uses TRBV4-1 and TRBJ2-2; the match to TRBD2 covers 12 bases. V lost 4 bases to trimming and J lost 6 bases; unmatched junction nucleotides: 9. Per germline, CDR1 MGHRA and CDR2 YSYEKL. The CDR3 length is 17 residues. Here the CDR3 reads CASSPSTSGRRAGELFF. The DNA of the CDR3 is TGCGCCAGCAGCCCATCGACTAGCGGGAGAAGAGCCGGGGAGCTGTTTTTT.

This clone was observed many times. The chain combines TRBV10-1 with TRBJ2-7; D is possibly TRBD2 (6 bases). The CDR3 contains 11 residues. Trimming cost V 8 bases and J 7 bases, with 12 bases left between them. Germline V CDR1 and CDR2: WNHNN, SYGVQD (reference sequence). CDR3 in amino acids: CASPRDWEQYF. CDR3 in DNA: TGCGCCAGCCCCAGGGACTGGGAGCAGTACTTC.

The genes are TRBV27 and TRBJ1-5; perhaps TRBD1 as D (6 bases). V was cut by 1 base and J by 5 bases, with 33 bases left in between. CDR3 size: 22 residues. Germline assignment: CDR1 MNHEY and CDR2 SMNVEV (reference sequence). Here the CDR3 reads CASSLLIRLPGSANRDHQPQHF. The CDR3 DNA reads TGTGCCAGCAGTTTATTAATCCGGCTCCCTGGTTCGGCCAACAGGGACCATCAGCCCCAGCATTTT.

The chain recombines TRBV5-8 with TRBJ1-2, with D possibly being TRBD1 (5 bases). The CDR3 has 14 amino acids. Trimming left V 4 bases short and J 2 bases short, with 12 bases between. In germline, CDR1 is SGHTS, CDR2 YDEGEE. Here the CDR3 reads CASSAREGNYGYTF. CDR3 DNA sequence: TGTGCCAGCAGCGCCAGGGAAGGGAACTATGGCTACACCTTC.

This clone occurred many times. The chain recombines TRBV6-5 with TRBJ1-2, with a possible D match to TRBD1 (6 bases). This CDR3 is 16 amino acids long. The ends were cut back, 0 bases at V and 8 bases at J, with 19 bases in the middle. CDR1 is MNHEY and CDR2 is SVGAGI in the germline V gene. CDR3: CASSYSSDSGVGGYTF. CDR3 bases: TGTGCCAGCAGTTACTCGTCGGACAGTGGGGTTGGGGGCTACACCTTC.

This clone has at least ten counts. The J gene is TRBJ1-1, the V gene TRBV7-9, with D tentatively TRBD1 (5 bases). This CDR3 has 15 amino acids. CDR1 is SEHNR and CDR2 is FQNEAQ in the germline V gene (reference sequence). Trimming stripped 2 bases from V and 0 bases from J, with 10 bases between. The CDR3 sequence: CASSLFGGMNTEAFF. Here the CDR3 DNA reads TGTGCCAGCAGCTTATTTGGGGGGATGAACACTGAAGCTTTCTTT.

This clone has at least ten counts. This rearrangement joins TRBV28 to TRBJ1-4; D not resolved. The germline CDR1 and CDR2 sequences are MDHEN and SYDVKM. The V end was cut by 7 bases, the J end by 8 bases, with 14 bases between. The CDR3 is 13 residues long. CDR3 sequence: CASTVPRREKLFF. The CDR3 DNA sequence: TGTGCCAGCACCGTCCCCAGGCGAGAAAAACTGTTTTTT.

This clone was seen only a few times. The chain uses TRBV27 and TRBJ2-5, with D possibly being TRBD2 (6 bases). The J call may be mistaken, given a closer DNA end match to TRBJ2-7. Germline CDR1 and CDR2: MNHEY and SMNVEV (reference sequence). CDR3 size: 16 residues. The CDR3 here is CASSLGTSRTSYEQYF. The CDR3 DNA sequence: TGTGCCAGCAGTCTTGGGACTTCCCGAACGTCCTACGAGCAGTACTTC.

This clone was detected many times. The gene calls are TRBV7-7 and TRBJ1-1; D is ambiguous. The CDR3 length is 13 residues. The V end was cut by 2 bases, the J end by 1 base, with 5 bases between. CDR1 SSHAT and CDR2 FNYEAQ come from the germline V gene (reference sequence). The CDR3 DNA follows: TGTGCCAGCAGCTTAAAACAGAACACTGAAGCTTTCTTT. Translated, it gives CASSLKQNTEAFF.

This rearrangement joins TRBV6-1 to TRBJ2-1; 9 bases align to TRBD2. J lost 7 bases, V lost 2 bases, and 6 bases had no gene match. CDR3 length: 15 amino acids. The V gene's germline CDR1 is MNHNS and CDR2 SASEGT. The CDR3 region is CASSESSGAGNEQFF. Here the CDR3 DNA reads TGTGCCAGCAGTGAATCTAGCGGGGCCGGTAATGAGCAGTTCTTC.

The CDR3 DNA sequence: TGTGCCAGCAGTTGGACAGATTATAGCAATCAGCCCCAGCATTTT. Translated: CASSWTDYSNQPQHF. The chain joins TRBV6-5 to TRBJ1-5, with D perhaps matching TRBD1 (6 bases). Germline V gives CDR1 MNHEY, CDR2 SVGAGI. The CDR3 runs to 15 residues. V was clipped by 4 bases and J by 0 bases, with 10 bases between them.

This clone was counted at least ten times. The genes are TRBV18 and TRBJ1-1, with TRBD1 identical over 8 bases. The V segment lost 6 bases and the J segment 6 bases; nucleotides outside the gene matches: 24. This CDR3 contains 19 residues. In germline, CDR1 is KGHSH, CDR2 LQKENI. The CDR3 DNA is TGTGCCAGCTCCTACAGACCGACAGGGGACAGTATGTTTGAGCCTGAAGCTTTCTTT. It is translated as CASSYRPTGDSMFEPEAFF.

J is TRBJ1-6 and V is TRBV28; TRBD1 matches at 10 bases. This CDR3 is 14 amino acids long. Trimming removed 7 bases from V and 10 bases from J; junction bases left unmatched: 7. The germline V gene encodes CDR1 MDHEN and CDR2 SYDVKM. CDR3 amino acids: CASNTGTGVSPLHF. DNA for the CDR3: TGTGCCAGCAACACCGGGACAGGGGTCTCACCCCTCCACTTT.

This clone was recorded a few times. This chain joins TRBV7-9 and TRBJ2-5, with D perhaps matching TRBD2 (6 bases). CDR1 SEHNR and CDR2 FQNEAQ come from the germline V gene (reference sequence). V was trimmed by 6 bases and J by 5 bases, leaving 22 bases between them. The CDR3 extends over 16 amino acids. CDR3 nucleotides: TGTGCCAGCAGTCGCCCAGTTGGGACTCCTGGGGAGACCCAGTACTTC. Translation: CASSRPVGTPGETQYF.

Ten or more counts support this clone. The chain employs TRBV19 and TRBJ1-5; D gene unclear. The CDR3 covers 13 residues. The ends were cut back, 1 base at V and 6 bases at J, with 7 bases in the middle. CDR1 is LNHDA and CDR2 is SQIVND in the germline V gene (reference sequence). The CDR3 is CASSIGVFQPQHF. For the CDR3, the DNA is TGTGCCAGTAGTATAGGCGTGTTTCAGCCCCAGCATTTT.

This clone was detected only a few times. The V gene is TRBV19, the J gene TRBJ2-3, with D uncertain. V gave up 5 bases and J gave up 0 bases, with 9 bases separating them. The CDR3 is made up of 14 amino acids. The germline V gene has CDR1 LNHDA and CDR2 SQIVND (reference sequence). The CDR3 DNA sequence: TGTGCCAGTAGTCCAACCTACAGCACAGATACGCAGTATTTT. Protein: CASSPTYSTDTQYF.

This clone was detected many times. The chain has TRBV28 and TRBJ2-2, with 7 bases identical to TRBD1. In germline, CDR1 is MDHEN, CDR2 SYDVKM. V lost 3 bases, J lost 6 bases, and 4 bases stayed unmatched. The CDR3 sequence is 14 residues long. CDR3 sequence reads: CASSLQGGPGELFF. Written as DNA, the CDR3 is TGTGCCAGCAGTTTGCAAGGGGGCCCCGGGGAGCTGTTTTTT.

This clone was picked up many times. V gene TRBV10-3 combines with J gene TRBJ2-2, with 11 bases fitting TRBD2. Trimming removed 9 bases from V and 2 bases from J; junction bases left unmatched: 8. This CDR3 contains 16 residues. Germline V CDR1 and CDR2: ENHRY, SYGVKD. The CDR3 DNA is TGTGCCATTAAAGGGACTAGCGGAAGAAACACCGGGGAGCTGTTTTTT. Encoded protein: CAIKGTSGRNTGELFF.